What follows are 8 T cell receptor beta chains derived from one specimen sequenced in a study of identifying expanded T cells in peripheral blood. TCRdb's table, derived via immunoSEQ multiplex PCR, lists solely in-frame clones and lacks some. The profile covers about 81,000 clones, with 84% appearing a single time and about 18% taken by the ten largest. Material: blood. Source of these receptors: a person between 18 and 75 years old in good health.

This clone was detected only once. This sequence joins TRBV28 and TRBJ2-3; TRBD2 agrees at 8 bases. From germline, CDR1 is MDHEN and CDR2 SYDVKM. The CDR3 has 14 residues. V lost 4 bases and J lost 6; bases outside the gene matches: 6. The CDR3 is CASSSGGGGDTQYF. The CDR3 DNA follows: TGTGCCAGCAGTTCGGGAGGGGGAGGGGATACGCAGTATTTT.

The rearrangement uses TRBV6-4 and TRBJ2-1, with no clear D. CDR3 length: 15 amino acids. V lost 6 bases and J 0 bases, leaving 12 bases between the germline ends. Germline V gives CDR1 MRHNA, CDR2 SNTAGT. CDR3 nucleotides: TGTGCCAGCAGCCCCTCAGTAGGCTCCTACAATGAGCAGTTCTTC. Encoded protein: CASSPSVGSYNEQFF.

V gene TRBV11-3 combines with J gene TRBJ2-3, with D perhaps matching TRBD2 (6 bases). Germline-derived CDR1 and CDR2 are SGHNT and YENEEA. The CDR3 contains 17 residues. The V and J ends lost 5 bases and 0 bases respectively, with 18 bases between them. CDR3 sequence: CASSPAGEASSTDTQYF. CDR3 nucleotides: TGTGCCAGCAGCCCAGCTGGGGAGGCATCTAGCACAGATACGCAGTATTTT.

This clone came up once. The chain couples TRBV6-1 to TRBJ1-2; D gene uncertain. Germline assignment: CDR1 MNHNS and CDR2 SASEGT. CDR3 length: 17 amino acids. V was pared by 2 bases and J by 5 bases, with 21 bases between. The CDR3 DNA reads TGTGCCAGCAGTGAATTGACCCTTTCTGGGCTACAATATGGCTACACCTTC. Its translation is CASSELTLSGLQYGYTF.

This clone is a singleton in its sample. This CDR3 is CASSINRDTPYNEQFF. The CDR3 DNA is TGTGCCAGCAGTATAAACCGGGACACACCTTACAATGAGCAGTTCTTC. V gene TRBV9 combines with J gene TRBJ2-1, with a weak D call TRBD1 (6 bases). Germline-derived CDR1 and CDR2 are SGDLS and YYNGEE. V gave up 5 bases and J gave up 4 bases, with 19 bases separating them. CDR3 length: 16 amino acids.

This clone was detected only a few times. The CDR3 DNA reads TGTGCCAGCAGTTTATCCTTGATAGGGGGACGAACCTACAATGAGCAGTTCTTC. Protein sequence: CASSLSLIGGRTYNEQFF. The rearrangement joins TRBV27 to TRBJ2-1; maybe TRBD1 (6 bases). Germline loops: CDR1 MNHEY, CDR2 SMNVEV (reference sequence). Trimming left V 0 bases short and J 2 bases short, with 17 bases between. The CDR3 sequence is 18 residues long.

CDR3: CASSLAGAVGITGELFF. The CDR3 DNA reads as TGCGCCAGCAGCTTGGCCGGGGCCGTGGGTATCACCGGGGAGCTGTTTTTT. The J gene is TRBJ2-2, the V gene TRBV5-1; either TRBD1 or TRBD2 may fit D (5 bases each). CDR1 and CDR2 (germline): SGHRS, YFSETQ. The CDR3 sequence is 17 residues long. V lost 0 bases and J 4 bases, leaving 16 bases between the germline ends.

The V and J genes are TRBV4-3 and TRBJ2-3; 7 nucleotides agree with TRBD2. This CDR3 spans 14 amino acids. The germline V gene encodes CDR1 LGHNA and CDR2 YSLEER. Losses at the gene ends were 0 bases for V and 6 bases for J; bases not matched to a gene: 3. In DNA, the CDR3 is TGCGCCAGCAGCCAAGATAGAGCGGGGGATACGCAGTATTTT. Amino acids: CASSQDRAGDTQYF.